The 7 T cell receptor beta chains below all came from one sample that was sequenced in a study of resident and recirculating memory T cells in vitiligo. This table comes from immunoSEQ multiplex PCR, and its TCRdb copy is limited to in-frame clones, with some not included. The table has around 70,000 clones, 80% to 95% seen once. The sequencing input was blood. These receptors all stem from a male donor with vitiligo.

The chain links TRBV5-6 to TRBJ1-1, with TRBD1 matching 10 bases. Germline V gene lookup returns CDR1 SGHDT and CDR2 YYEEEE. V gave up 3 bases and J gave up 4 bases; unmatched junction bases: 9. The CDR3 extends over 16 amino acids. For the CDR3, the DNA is TGTGCCAGCAGCTACGGACAGGGGGGTAGGAGCACTGAAGCTTTCTTT. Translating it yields CASSYGQGGRSTEAFF.

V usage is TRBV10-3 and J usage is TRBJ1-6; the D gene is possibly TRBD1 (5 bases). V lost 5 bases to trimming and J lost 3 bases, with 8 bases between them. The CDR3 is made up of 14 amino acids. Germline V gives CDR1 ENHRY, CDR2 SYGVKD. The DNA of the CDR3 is TGTGCCATCAGTTCGGGGGGCTATAATTCACCCCTCCACTTT. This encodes CAISSGGYNSPLHF.

The CDR3 spells CASSREGPPFYNEQFF. CDR3 in DNA: TGTGCCAGCAGCCGGGAGGGACCTCCTTTTTACAATGAGCAGTTCTTC. This chain joins TRBV7-3 and TRBJ2-1, with 8 bases matching TRBD2. The CDR3 covers 16 residues. Per the germline V gene, CDR1 is SGHTA and CDR2 is FQGTGA. The ends lost 5 bases at V and 4 bases at J; junction bases unmatched: 10.

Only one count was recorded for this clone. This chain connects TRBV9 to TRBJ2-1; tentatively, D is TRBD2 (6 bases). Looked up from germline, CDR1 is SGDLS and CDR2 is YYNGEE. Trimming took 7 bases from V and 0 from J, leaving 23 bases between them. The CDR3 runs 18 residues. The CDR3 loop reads CASSVWSSLASSYNEQFF. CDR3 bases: TGTGCCAGCTCCGTGTGGAGCTCCCTAGCGAGCTCCTACAATGAGCAGTTCTTC.

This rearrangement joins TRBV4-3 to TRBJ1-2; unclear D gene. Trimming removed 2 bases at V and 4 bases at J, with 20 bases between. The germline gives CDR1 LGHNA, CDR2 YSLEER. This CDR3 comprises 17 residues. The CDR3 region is CASSQRVAIWPSYGYTF. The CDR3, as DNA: TGCGCCAGCAGCCAAAGGGTAGCGATCTGGCCCAGCTATGGCTACACCTTC.

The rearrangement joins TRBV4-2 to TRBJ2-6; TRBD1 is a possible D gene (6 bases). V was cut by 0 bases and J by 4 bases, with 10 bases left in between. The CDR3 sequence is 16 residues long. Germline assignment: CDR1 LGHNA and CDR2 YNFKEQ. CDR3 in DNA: TGTGCCAGCAGCCAAGATTTGGGGGCGGGGGCCAACGTCCTGACTTTC. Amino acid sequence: CASSQDLGAGANVLTF.

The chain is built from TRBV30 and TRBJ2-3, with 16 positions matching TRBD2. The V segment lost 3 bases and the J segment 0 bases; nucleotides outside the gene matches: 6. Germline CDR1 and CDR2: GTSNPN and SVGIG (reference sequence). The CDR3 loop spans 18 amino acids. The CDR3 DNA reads TGTGCCTGGAGGGGACTAGCGGGGGGGCCTTCTAGCACAGATACGCAGTATTTT. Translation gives CAWRGLAGGPSSTDTQYF. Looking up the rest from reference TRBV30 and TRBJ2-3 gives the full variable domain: SQTIHQWPATLVQPVGSPLSLECTVEGTSNPNLYWYRQAAGRGLQLLFYSVGIGQISSEVPQNLSASRPQDRQFILSSKKLLLSDSGFYLCAWRGLAGGPSSTDTQYFGPGTRLTVL.